These T cell receptor beta chains were read from a single sample in a study of blood T cell repertoires in COVID-19. The repertoire was sequenced with immunoSEQ multiplex PCR; TCRdb's copy has only in-frame clones and lacks some. The repertoire includes a few hundred thousand clones, approximately 81% of them detected once, and less than 4% sits in the top ten. Sequencing was done on a sample of peripheral blood. Receptors originate from a woman in her late teens or twenties with acute or convalescent COVID-19. CDR3s include the opening cysteine and the closing phenylalanine or tryptophan. D genes are given only for firm matches. For some rows the clone size is stated as once, few or many, or as a class when expanded; others skip it.

-	TRBJ1-4	TRBV4-3	-	CASSQVLGPNEKLFF	TGCGCCAGCAGCCAAGTTTTGGGGCCTAATGAAAAACTGTTTTTT
TRBD2	TRBJ2-3	TRBV25-1	-	CASSTSGRASDTQYF	TGTGCCAGCAGCACTAGCGGGAGGGCCTCAGATACGCAGTATTTT
TRBD2	TRBJ2-7	TRBV28	-	CASTDPPLAGGPYEQYF	TGTGCCAGCACCGACCCCCCGCTAGCGGGAGGGCCGTACGAGCAGTACTTC
TRBD1	TRBJ2-3	TRBV19	-	CASSIIGTGGPTQYF	TGTGCCAGTAGTATAATAGGGACAGGGGGCCCTACGCAGTATTTT
-	TRBJ2-6	TRBV19	-	CASRRGGGANVLTF	TGTGCCAGTAGAAGGGGTGGTGGGGCCAACGTCCTGACTTTC
-	TRBJ2-3	TRBV11-2	-	CATLSADTQYF	TGTGCCACCTTGTCCGCAGATACGCAGTATTTT
-	TRBJ2-1	TRBV7-2	-	CASRRGGASGGDEQFF	TGTGCCAGCAGGCGTGGGGGGGCATCGGGAGGAGATGAGCAGTTCTTC
-	TRBJ1-3	TRBV18	few	CASSPTSGNTIYF	TGTGCCAGCTCACCCACATCGGGAAACACCATATATTTT
-	TRBJ2-5	TRBV21-1	-	CASSKASGGAEQETQYF	TGTGCCAGCAGCAAAGCCTCTGGGGGGGCCGAACAAGAGACCCAGTACTTC
TRBD1	TRBJ1-6	TRBV30	-	CAWMTGGNSPLHF	TGTGCCTGGATGACAGGGGGGAATTCACCCCTCCACTTT
-	TRBJ1-2	TRBV7-8	-	CASSLDAGDYGYTF	TGTGCCAGCAGCTTAGACGCGGGGGACTATGGCTACACCTTC
-	TRBJ1-2	TRBV24-1	-	CATSGTGQGGYTF	TGTGCCACCAGTGGGACGGGCCAGGGGGGCTACACCTTC
-	TRBJ1-2	TRBV28	-	CASRISRGGYTF	TGTGCCAGCAGAATAAGCAGGGGTGGCTACACCTTC